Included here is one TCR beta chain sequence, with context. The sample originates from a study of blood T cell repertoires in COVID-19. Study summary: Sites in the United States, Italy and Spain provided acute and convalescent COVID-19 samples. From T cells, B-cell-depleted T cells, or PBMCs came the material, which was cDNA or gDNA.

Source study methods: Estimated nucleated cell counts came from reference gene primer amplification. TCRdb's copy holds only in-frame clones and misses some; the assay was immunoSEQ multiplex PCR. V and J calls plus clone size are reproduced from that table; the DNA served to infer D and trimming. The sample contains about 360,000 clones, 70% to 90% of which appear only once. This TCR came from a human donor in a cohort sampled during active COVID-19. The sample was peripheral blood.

The DNA of the CDR3 is TGCGCCAGCAGCTTGGGGGCCCTATCTGAAGCTTTCTTT. This sequence encodes CASSLGALSEAFF. The V and J genes are TRBV5-1 and TRBJ1-1, with unresolved D. The length of the CDR3 is 13 residues. Between the trimmed V and J ends, which lost 0 bases and 6 bases, there was a span of 9 bases. Germline values: CDR1 SGHRS, CDR2 YFSETQ.